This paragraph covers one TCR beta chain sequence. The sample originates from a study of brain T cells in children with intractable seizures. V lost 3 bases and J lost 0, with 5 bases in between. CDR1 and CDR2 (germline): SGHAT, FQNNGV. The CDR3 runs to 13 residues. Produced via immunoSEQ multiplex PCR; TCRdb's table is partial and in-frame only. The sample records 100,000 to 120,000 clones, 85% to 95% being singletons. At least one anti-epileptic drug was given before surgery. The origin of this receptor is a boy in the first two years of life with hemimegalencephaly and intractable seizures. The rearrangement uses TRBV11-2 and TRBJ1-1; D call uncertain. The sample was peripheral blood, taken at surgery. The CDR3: CASSLGVNTEAFF. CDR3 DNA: TGTGCCAGCAGCTTGGGAGTGAACACTGAAGCTTTCTTT.